The entry that follows covers one TCR beta chain sequence. No antigen is known for it. The sample comes from a study of cytomegalovirus exposure and HLA in healthy donors. The overall study: Unique TCR beta sequences numbering about 100 million came from about 179 million T cells in an earlier analysis. General study results and limits: Most of the TCR beta V segments (in an earlier analysis) were productive either about 87% or about 30% of the time. At a 0.05 false discovery rate, a later analysis found roughly 17,000 TCR beta sequences to be associated with HLA alleles.

Primers included in the PCR were 60 Vbeta and 13 Jbeta primers. Using immunoSEQ multiplex PCR, the repertoire was profiled, and TCRdb retains in-frame clones only, with some absent. The data show about 160,000 clones, approximately 72% seen once. This CDR3 region has 19 residues. CDR1 SGHRS and CDR2 YFSETQ come from the germline V gene. Trimming left V 0 bases short and J 7 bases short, with 25 bases between. The sample consisted of PBMCs. This TCR was recovered from a female donor in good health and CMV-seronegative. This chain joins TRBV5-1 and TRBJ1-4, with D perhaps matching TRBD1 (5 bases). The CDR3 bases are TGCGCCAGCAGCTTGGACTATACAGGCGCGTCCGCGCGGGGTGAAAAACTGTTTTTT. Protein product: CASSLDYTGASARGEKLFF. Based on the CDR3 plus reference TRBV5-1 and TRBJ1-4, the full variable domain is KAGVTQTPRYLIKTRGQQVTLSCSPISGHRSVSWYQQTPGQGLQFLFEYFSETQRNKGNFPGRFSGRQFSNSRSEMNVSTLELGDSALYLCASSLDYTGASARGEKLFFGSGTQLSVL.